This passage covers 3 T cell receptor beta chains from one sample sequenced in a study of long-term antiretroviral therapy in people with HIV. Sequencing relied on immunoSEQ assay v3.0, run at survey level. Profiling relied on immunoSEQ multiplex PCR, and the TCRdb table lists in-frame clones only, not all of them. There are about 7,000 clones in the sample; roughly 84% occur only once, and about 22% lies in the top ten. The source was unsorted PBMCs, collected 1.1 years after starting antiretroviral therapy. The receptor set was obtained from a man aged 35 to 55 with HIV.

The chain employs TRBV7-9 and TRBJ1-2; D gene uncertain. Trimming left V 2 bases short and J 5 bases short, with 6 bases between. Germline CDR1 reads SEHNR; CDR2 reads FQNEAQ (reference sequence). The CDR3 is 12 residues long. In nucleotides, the CDR3 is TGTGCCAGCAGCTTAACTGAATATGGCTACACCTTC. It translates to CASSLTEYGYTF.

The rearrangement uses TRBV5-1 and TRBJ1-2; D may be TRBD1 (6 bases). The V gene's germline CDR1 is SGHRS and CDR2 YFSETQ. This CDR3 is 14 amino acids long. With 0 bases removed from V and 3 bases from J, the gap between germline ends came to 9 bases. The CDR3 protein is CASSLGDIYYGYTF. CDR3 DNA: TGCGCCAGCAGCTTGGGGGACATTTACTATGGCTACACCTTC.

V and J are TRBV6-5 and TRBJ1-2; D is undetermined. Germline V gene lookup returns CDR1 MNHEY and CDR2 SVGAGI. Trimming removed 0 bases from V and 3 bases from J, with 11 bases in between. CDR3 length: 15 amino acids. The CDR3 coding sequence is TGTGCCAGCAGTTACTCGAGGAGCATTGACTATGGCTACACCTTC. This encodes CASSYSRSIDYGYTF.